The TCR beta chain under discussion was sequenced for a study of early T cells in non-severe SARS-CoV-2 infection. Study-wide findings and caveats: VDJdb-based annotation leaned toward anti-spike CD8 responses and missed private and CD4 specificities.

Each cDNA molecule carried a unique molecular identifier. TCRdb reanalysed the 5' RACE reads using MiXCR and keeps one entry per CDR3 protein. The table records about 45,000 distinct CDR3 sequences, 9.5% to 13% of them present only once. This clonotype occurred many times. The antigen remains unidentified. CDR1 is LGHNA, CDR2 YNFKEQ, per germline. V was cut by 3 bases and J by 7 bases, with 13 bases left in between. This CDR3 contains 13 residues. Source material: whole blood. The rearrangement uses TRBV4-2 and TRBJ2-7; D possibly uses TRBD1 or TRBD2 (5 bases each). The source of this sequence is an adult who was a healthcare worker with PCR-confirmed SARS-CoV-2 infection or an uninfected control (not recorded which). The DNA for the CDR3 is TGTGCCAGCAGCCACGGGACCGGGCAAGAGCAGTACTTC. This gives the protein CASSHGTGQEQYF.